The next 10 T cell receptor beta chains were all read from a single sample in a study of T cell responses to AZD1222 COVID-19 vaccine. Assay used: immunoSEQ multiplex PCR; TCRdb lists only in-frame clones, some missing. The repertoire holds 70,000 or so clones, over 75% seen once, with around 24% in the top ten. The sample was peripheral blood, taken on day 0 of AZD1222 vaccination. These TCRs come from an adult in good health.

The genes are TRBV28 and TRBJ1-5; a weak D match, TRBD1 (6 bases). Trimming stripped 7 bases from V and 4 bases from J, with 14 bases between. The CDR3 is made up of 14 amino acids. Germline lookup yields CDR1 MDHEN and CDR2 SYDVKM. The chain's CDR3 is CASISWGPNQPQHF. The CDR3 DNA reads TGTGCCAGCATTTCTTGGGGGCCTAATCAGCCCCAGCATTTT.

V and J are TRBV2 and TRBJ1-1; D is undetermined. Trimming pared 0 bases from V and 0 bases from J, leaving 20 bases between. This CDR3 spans 19 amino acids. Germline V gene sequence: CDR1 SNHLY, CDR2 FYNNEI. The CDR3 reads CASSEALRGLHNLNTEAFF. CDR3 nucleotides: TGTGCCAGCAGTGAAGCGCTTCGAGGGCTTCATAACCTGAACACTGAAGCTTTCTTT.

The chain couples TRBV3-1 (or the pseudogene TRBV3-2) to TRBJ1-6; D ambiguous. The germline V gene encodes CDR1 LGHDT and CDR2 YNNKEL (reference sequence). With 0 bases removed from V and 9 bases from J, the gap between germline ends came to 6 bases. This CDR3 contains 13 residues. The CDR3, as DNA: TGTGCCAGCAGCCAAGAGGCGGCTTCACCCCTCCACTTT. Translation: CASSQEAASPLHF.

The chain recombines TRBV29-1 with TRBJ2-3; a weak D match, TRBD2 (7 bases). V was shortened by 3 bases and J by 5 bases, with 12 bases between the two germline ends. Per the germline V gene, CDR1 is SQVTM and CDR2 is ANQGSEA. This CDR3 has 13 amino acids. CDR3 sequence: CSVDAGAGDTQYF. The CDR3 bases are TGCAGCGTTGATGCGGGGGCTGGAGATACGCAGTATTTT.

The CDR3 reads CATSRGTGGNQPQHF. The CDR3 DNA sequence: TGTGCCACCAGCAGGGGCACAGGGGGCAATCAGCCCCAGCATTTT. The rearrangement joins TRBV15 to TRBJ1-5; 7 bases agree with TRBD1. The CDR3 runs 15 residues. V was pared by 3 bases and J by 2 bases, with 4 bases of the junction left unmatched. CDR1 and CDR2 from the germline V gene are LNHNV and YYDKDF (reference sequence).

The rearrangement uses TRBV29-1 and TRBJ1-2; a possible D gene is TRBD1 (5 bases). This CDR3 has 13 residues. V lost 5 bases and J lost 7, with 17 bases in between. CDR1 and CDR2 from the germline V gene are SQVTM and ANQGSEA. The CDR3 loop is CSVYQGEGAGYTF. The CDR3 DNA sequence: TGCAGCGTTTATCAAGGGGAAGGGGCTGGCTACACCTTC.

This chain links TRBV4-3 with TRBJ2-1; TRBD2 agrees at 9 bases. This CDR3 is built from 15 residues. Trimming cost V 4 bases and J 5 bases; bases outside gene matches: 6. The germline gives CDR1 LGHNA, CDR2 YSLEER. DNA of the CDR3: TGCGCCAGCAGCCGAACTAGCGGGCAGGACAATGAGCAGTTCTTC. Residues: CASSRTSGQDNEQFF.

This chain joins TRBV4-2 and TRBJ1-2, with 12 bases fitting TRBD1. The trim removed 3 bases at V and 7 bases at J, leaving 6 bases unmatched. CDR1 and CDR2 (germline): LGHNA, YNFKEQ. The CDR3 is made up of 15 amino acids. CDR3 DNA: TGTGCCAGCAGCCAGGGACAGGGGGCGGTCATTGGCTACACCTTC. Residues: CASSQGQGAVIGYTF.

V usage is TRBV2 and J usage is TRBJ1-1, with a possible D match to TRBD1 (6 bases). The V and J ends lost 8 bases and 0 bases respectively, with 10 bases between them. This CDR3 comprises 13 residues. Per the germline V gene, CDR1 is SNHLY and CDR2 is FYNNEI. The CDR3 spells CASQGQLNTEAFF. The DNA for the CDR3 is TGTGCCAGCCAAGGACAGCTGAACACTGAAGCTTTCTTT.

J is TRBJ1-6 and V is TRBV3-1 (or the pseudogene TRBV3-2); maybe TRBD1 (6 bases). Germline V lookup: CDR1 LGHDT, CDR2 YNNKEL (reference sequence). The CDR3 extends over 15 amino acids. V lost 4 bases, J lost 5 bases, and 12 bases lay in between. The CDR3 DNA reads TGTGCCAGCAGCCCGCGACAGGTGAATAATTCACCCCTCCACTTT. It is translated as CASSPRQVNNSPLHF.